Below are 20 T cell receptor beta chains sequenced from a single sample in a study of PD-1 blockade in classical Hodgkin lymphoma. The data were produced by immunoSEQ multiplex PCR, yet TCRdb's version contains in-frame clones alone and is incomplete. Of around 34,000 clones in the sample, around 80% are singletons; the top ten hold roughly 15%. The patients all showed relapse after autologous stem cell transplantation, while their brentuximab vedotin exposure varied. The sequencing used peripheral blood mononuclear cells (PBMCs), collected before the second cycle of nivolumab. These receptors all come from a human donor with classical Hodgkin lymphoma.

This clone appeared once. This rearrangement joins TRBV2 to TRBJ2-5, with D possibly TRBD2 on 5 matching bases. This CDR3 region has 13 residues. V shed 2 bases and J shed 9 bases, with 13 bases lying between them. The V gene's germline CDR1 is SNHLY and CDR2 FYNNEI. The CDR3 spells CASSESFEGAQYF. DNA of the CDR3: TGTGCCAGCAGTGAAAGCTTTGAGGGAGCCCAGTACTTC.

The V gene is TRBV10-3, the J gene TRBJ2-3; a weak D match, TRBD1 (6 bases). The CDR3 contains 16 residues. The germline CDR1 and CDR2 sequences are ENHRY and SYGVKD. Trimming removed 6 bases from V and 0 bases from J, with 16 bases in between. CDR3 coding DNA: TGTGCCATCAGAAAGAGAGACCAGGGGAGCACAGATACGCAGTATTTT. Translation gives CAIRKRDQGSTDTQYF.

The chain links TRBV4-1 to TRBJ2-3; D possibly corresponds to TRBD1 (6 bases). CDR3 length: 15 amino acids. Germline V gene lookup returns CDR1 MGHRA and CDR2 YSYEKL. Trimming left V 4 bases short and J 0 bases short, with 11 bases between. CDR3 DNA sequence: TGCGCCAGCAGCCTTGGACAGAGAAGCACAGATACGCAGTATTTT. This sequence encodes CASSLGQRSTDTQYF.

The chain is built from TRBV4-2 and TRBJ1-2; TRBD1 is a possible D gene (5 bases). The length of the CDR3 is 15 residues. Trimming left V 0 bases short and J 7 bases short, with 15 bases between. The germline gives CDR1 LGHNA, CDR2 YNFKEQ. CDR3 in DNA: TGTGCCAGCAGCCAAGACAGGGTGGGAGGAAGTGGCTACACCTTC. Protein product: CASSQDRVGGSGYTF.

This clone rates as medium-sized. J is TRBJ2-4 and V is TRBV4-1; D uncertain. V was trimmed by 0 bases and J by 2 bases, leaving 8 bases between them. The CDR3 length is 15 residues. Germline values: CDR1 MGHRA, CDR2 YSYEKL. Here the CDR3 reads CASSQEWGTKNIQYF. CDR3 nucleotides: TGCGCCAGCAGCCAAGAGTGGGGAACCAAAAACATTCAGTACTTC.

The chain recombines TRBV19 with TRBJ1-1, with D possibly matching TRBD1 (6 bases). In germline, CDR1 is LNHDA, CDR2 SQIVND (reference sequence). CDR3 size: 13 residues. The V and J ends lost 7 bases and 4 bases respectively, with 13 bases between them. The CDR3: CASTRRGVTEAFF. Written as DNA, the CDR3 is TGTGCCAGTACCCGCAGGGGCGTCACTGAAGCTTTCTTT.

This rearrangement joins TRBV7-2 to TRBJ2-3, with D perhaps being TRBD1 or TRBD2 (5 bases each). CDR3 length: 16 residues. V was cut by 5 bases and J by 5 bases, with 20 bases left in between. The germline V gene has CDR1 SGHTA and CDR2 FQGNSA. The CDR3 loop reads CASSLRGAYTEDTQYF. CDR3 in DNA: TGTGCCAGCAGCCTAAGGGGAGCGTACACAGAAGATACGCAGTATTTT. The entire variable domain, with the rest obtained from reference TRBV7-2 and TRBJ2-3, is as follows: GAGVSQSPSNKVTEKGKDVELRCDPISGHTALYWYRQSLGQGLEFLIYFQGNSAPDKSGLPSDRFSAERTGGSVSTLTIQRTQQEDSAVYLCASSLRGAYTEDTQYFGPGTRLTVL.

V is TRBV19 and J is TRBJ2-6, with a possible D match to TRBD1 (6 bases). V dropped 6 bases and J dropped 1 base, with 7 bases sitting between them. The CDR3 contains 14 residues. Germline loops: CDR1 LNHDA, CDR2 SQIVND (reference sequence). CDR3 DNA sequence: TGTGCCAGTAGACAGGGATCTGGGGCCAACGTCCTGACTTTC. Its protein is CASRQGSGANVLTF.

The chain recombines TRBV10-3 with TRBJ1-1; 9 nucleotides agree with TRBD1. The CDR3 spans 15 residues. V lost 6 bases and J lost 2; bases outside the gene matches: 7. The germline CDR1 and CDR2 sequences are ENHRY and SYGVKD. CDR3 in DNA: TGTGCCATCAGGGGGGGACAGGGTGATAACACTGAAGCTTTCTTT. It is translated as CAIRGGQGDNTEAFF.

This clone was seen more than once but under ten times. The V call is TRBV4-1, the J call TRBJ1-2, with D perhaps TRBD1 (5 bases). The length of the CDR3 is 14 residues. Germline-derived CDR1 and CDR2 are MGHRA and YSYEKL. V was trimmed by 1 base and J by 4 bases, leaving 10 bases between them. CDR3 sequence: CASSQASGRYGYTF. The CDR3 nucleotides are TGCGCCAGCAGCCAAGCGTCAGGGCGCTATGGCTACACCTTC.

The chain uses TRBV7-2 and TRBJ1-2; 8 nucleotides match TRBD1. Losses at the gene ends were 5 bases for V and 3 bases for J; bases not matched to a gene: 8. Germline V gives CDR1 SGHTA, CDR2 FQGNSA. The CDR3 contains 15 residues. Here the CDR3 DNA reads TGTGCCAGCAGCCCAGGACAGGGTGACTACTATGGCTACACCTTC. Translation gives CASSPGQGDYYGYTF.

In DNA, the CDR3 is TGTGCCAGCAGCCAAGACAGTTGGGGAGATACGCAGTATTTT. As protein: CASSQDSWGDTQYF. This sequence joins TRBV14 and TRBJ2-3; D gene unclear. Germline CDR1 and CDR2: SGHDN and FVKESK. Trimming shortened V by 0 bases and J by 5 bases, and 9 bases separated the two germline ends. The CDR3 is 14 amino acids.

The chain has TRBV5-4 and TRBJ2-1; unclear D gene. The germline gives CDR1 SGHNT, CDR2 YYREEE (reference sequence). V lost 0 bases to trimming and J lost 3 bases, with 13 bases between them. This CDR3 spans 16 amino acids. The CDR3 loop reads CASSLAFSLIYNEQFF. CDR3 nucleotides: TGTGCCAGCAGCTTGGCGTTTAGCTTAATCTACAATGAGCAGTTCTTC.

This clone was counted a few times. V usage is TRBV6-5 and J usage is TRBJ2-5; TRBD2 matches 11 bases. J lost 4 bases, V lost 2 bases, and 3 bases had no gene match. Germline V gene sequence: CDR1 MNHEY, CDR2 SVGAGI. The CDR3 is made up of 15 amino acids. CDR3 coding DNA: TGTGCCAGCAGTTACGAAGGGACTAGCGGAGAGACCCAGTACTTC. Translated: CASSYEGTSGETQYF.

The genes are TRBV2 and TRBJ2-4; TRBD2 aligns across 13 bases. Unmatched junction bases numbered 7, after V lost 1 base and J lost 10 bases. This CDR3 has 16 amino acids. Germline CDR1 and CDR2: SNHLY and FYNNEI. The CDR3 DNA reads TGTGCCAGCAGTGAAGGCACTAGCGGGGGGGAAGTTATTCAGTACTTC. It codes for CASSEGTSGGEVIQYF.

This chain joins TRBV2 and TRBJ2-1; a possible D gene is TRBD1 (6 bases). V was clipped by 5 bases and J by 7 bases, with 18 bases between them. The CDR3 spans 15 residues. From germline, CDR1 is SNHLY and CDR2 FYNNEI. The DNA for the CDR3 is TGTGCCAGCAGTACATCACAGGGTCCCTGGAATGAGCAGTTCTTC. As protein: CASSTSQGPWNEQFF.

This clone was found once. The chain couples TRBV28 to TRBJ2-7; 8 bases are shared with TRBD1. The germline gives CDR1 MDHEN, CDR2 SYDVKM. Trimming took 4 bases from V and 4 from J; bases not matched to a gene: 6. There are 14 residues in the CDR3. CDR3 region: CASSSPDRVYEQYF. Here the CDR3 DNA reads TGTGCCAGCAGTTCCCCGGACAGGGTATACGAGCAGTACTTC.

V gene TRBV11-2 combines with J gene TRBJ2-7; no clear D. In germline, CDR1 is SGHAT, CDR2 FQNNGV. This CDR3 region has 14 residues. With 1 base removed from V and 0 bases from J, the gap between germline ends came to 7 bases. The CDR3 loop reads CASSLGTDSYEQYF. The CDR3 DNA reads as TGTGCCAGCAGCTTAGGAACAGACTCCTACGAGCAGTACTTC.

The J gene is TRBJ2-5, the V gene TRBV4-1, with a weak D call TRBD1 (6 bases). The CDR3 is made up of 15 amino acids. The V gene's germline CDR1 is MGHRA and CDR2 YSYEKL. V was trimmed by 1 base and J by 1 base, leaving 10 bases between them. The CDR3 reads CASSQGGGPQETQYF. DNA for the CDR3: TGCGCCAGCAGCCAAGGAGGGGGACCCCAAGAGACCCAGTACTTC.

This clone was seen once. The chain employs TRBV19 and TRBJ1-5; D gene uncertain. The CDR3 contains 15 residues. The germline V gene has CDR1 LNHDA and CDR2 SQIVND (reference sequence). The V end was cut by 3 bases, the J end by 7 bases, with 16 bases between. DNA for the CDR3: TGTGCCAGTAGTATTATACCGTCCTCGATACAGCCCCAGCATTTT. Amino acid sequence: CASSIIPSSIQPQHF.